The clone carrying this T cell receptor (beta chain) was found once. Original processing notes: Cell counts per sample came from amplifying reference gene primers. Generated by immunoSEQ multiplex PCR, the TCRdb table keeps only in-frame clones and is missing some. V, J and clone size are taken as reported in that table, and D and trimming were inferred from the DNA itself. This table has fewer than 350,000 clones, 85% appearing once. These data come from a study of blood T cell repertoires in COVID-19. Study-wide background: Donors in the United States, Italy and Spain gave samples during acute or convalescent COVID-19. Nucleic acid was either cDNA or gDNA, and it came from T cells, B-cell-depleted T cells, or PBMCs.

CDR3 length: 11 amino acids. Germline V gene lookup returns CDR1 KGHDR and CDR2 SFDVKD. Trimming took 2 bases from V and 11 from J, leaving 8 bases between them. Before they entered the study, exposed participants had met a COVID-19 case within 2 weeks. This TCR derives from a woman in her 30s who had been exposed to COVID-19. This chain uses TRBV24-1 with TRBJ1-1; D is unclear. Sequencing input: PBMCs or T cells enriched from blood (not recorded which). The DNA for the CDR3 is TGTGCCACCAGTGATTCGGTACGGGCTTTCTTT. Its protein is CATSDSVRAFF.